The clone carrying this TCR beta chain was counted between two and nine times. The target antigen is unknown. The data stem from a study of T-cell memory formation after mild COVID-19. Study summary: TCR clustering was largely donor specific.

Study results and caveats: Among clones peaking at day 37 in the second wave, SARS-CoV-2 specificity remained unconfirmed. Chiefly within CM and EM were the contracting CD4+ clones; CD8+ ones were within EMRA.

Constant-segment primers and 5'RACE yielded cDNA libraries for TCR alpha and TCR beta, each carrying sample barcodes and UMIs. MiXCR, applied by TCRdb to the 5' RACE reads, yields one record per CDR3 protein. The table includes just under 350,000 distinct CDR3 sequences, about an eighth detected once. This TCR was recovered from a man aged 18 to 30 who had mild COVID-19 (a few samples of this study predate the infection). Cell type and time point are not known. Sequencing was carried out using PBMCs or a T cell subset sorted from them (not recorded which).

The CDR3 here is CASSNGQAPSTDTQYF. As DNA, the CDR3 is TGCGCCAGCAGTAATGGACAGGCTCCTAGCACAGATACGCAGTATTTT. This rearrangement joins TRBV5-1 to TRBJ2-3, with TRBD1 matching 7 bases. The CDR3 sequence is 16 residues long. From germline, CDR1 is SGHRS and CDR2 YFSETQ. The ends lost 5 bases at V and 0 bases at J; junction bases unmatched: 9.